Listed below are T cell receptor beta chains from one sample, sequenced in a study of blood T cells in healthy people across ages. TCRdb recomputed calls from the 5' RACE reads with MiXCR, one row per CDR3 protein. The sample consists of about 1.1 million distinct CDR3 sequences, around two fifths of them appearing once. The sample comprised blood. The receptors come from a man aged 18 to 29 in good health. Each CDR3 is given with its conserved first and last residue.

J: TRBJ2-1; V: TRBV12-5; CDR3: CASGTDNEQFF
J: TRBJ2-7; V: TRBV14; CDR3: CASSQEVGEQYF
J: TRBJ2-3; V: TRBV27; CDR3: CASRRASGFGTDTQYF
J: TRBJ1-1; V: TRBV20-1; CDR3: CSASRPGGRTEAFF
J: TRBJ2-1; V: TRBV2; CDR3: CASRGTAGGNEQFF
J: TRBJ1-1; V: TRBV2; CDR3: CASSESGQGGEAFF
J: TRBJ1-2; V: TRBV5-1; CDR3: CASSVGQGGDGYTF
J: TRBJ2-1; V: TRBV2; CDR3: CASMPLVVDYNEQFF
J: TRBJ1-4; V: TRBV29-1; CDR3: CSVSRVGFGEKLFF
J: TRBJ1-1; V: TRBV6-6; CDR3: CASSTPGFTEAFF
J: TRBJ2-3; V: TRBV10-3; CDR3: CAISGRDSPSTDTQYF
J: TRBJ2-3; V: TRBV12-3/TRBV12-4; CDR3: CASSPLRGRTTDTQYF
J: TRBJ2-7; V: TRBV27; CDR3: CASRWTGGNEQYF
J: TRBJ2-3; V: TRBV20-1; CDR3: CSAREFGLDTQYF
J: TRBJ2-1; V: TRBV7-9; CDR3: CASSLYQGFLHNEQFF
J: TRBJ2-1; V: TRBV7-3; CDR3: CASSLTAGVNEQFF
J: TRBJ1-1; V: TRBV12-3/TRBV12-4; CDR3: CASSLYQGNTEAFF
J: TRBJ2-3; V: TRBV5-1; CDR3: CASSGKDSTDMQYF
J: TRBJ2-3; V: TRBV21-1; CDR3: CATLAGGTDTQYF
J: TRBJ2-3; V: TRBV7-2; CDR3: CASSLGPTDTQYF
J: TRBJ1-1; V: TRBV12-3/TRBV12-4; CDR3: CASSFPGKQAFF
J: TRBJ2-7; V: TRBV4-2; CDR3: CASSGRGISSYEQYF
J: TRBJ2-3; V: TRBV6-5; CDR3: CASSLWRGQSTDTQYF
J: TRBJ2-5; V: TRBV20-1; CDR3: CSARDGGGTNNEQYF
J: TRBJ2-5; V: TRBV10-3; CDR3: CAISDRQGRQETQYF
J: TRBJ2-5; V: TRBV4-1; CDR3: CASSQDQYGTGGQETQYF
J: TRBJ1-1; V: TRBV9; CDR3: CASSVGRDVTEAFF
J: TRBJ2-7; V: TRBV20-1; CDR3: CSARGRRGHNEQYF
J: TRBJ2-2; V: TRBV6-6; CDR3: CASSPTTSAGELFF
J: TRBJ2-2; V: TRBV6-4; CDR3: CASSDEAYTGELFF
J: TRBJ2-5; V: TRBV9; CDR3: CASSSWGEETQYF
J: TRBJ1-5; V: TRBV20-1; CDR3: CSAAGGRQPQHF
J: TRBJ1-2; V: TRBV6-5; CDR3: CASTQPGRGYGYTF
J: TRBJ2-3; V: TRBV12-5; CDR3: CASGLVGAGGADTQYF
J: TRBJ2-3; V: TRBV20-1; CDR3: CSQRQGMRDTQYF
J: TRBJ1-2; V: TRBV9; CDR3: CASSDVDSNYGYTF
J: TRBJ2-1; V: TRBV18; CDR3: CASSPTPGVNEQFF
J: .; V: TRBV12-3/TRBV12-4; CDR3: CASSPQSYNEQYF
J: TRBJ1-1; V: TRBV7-8; CDR3: CASSTQTGTEAFF